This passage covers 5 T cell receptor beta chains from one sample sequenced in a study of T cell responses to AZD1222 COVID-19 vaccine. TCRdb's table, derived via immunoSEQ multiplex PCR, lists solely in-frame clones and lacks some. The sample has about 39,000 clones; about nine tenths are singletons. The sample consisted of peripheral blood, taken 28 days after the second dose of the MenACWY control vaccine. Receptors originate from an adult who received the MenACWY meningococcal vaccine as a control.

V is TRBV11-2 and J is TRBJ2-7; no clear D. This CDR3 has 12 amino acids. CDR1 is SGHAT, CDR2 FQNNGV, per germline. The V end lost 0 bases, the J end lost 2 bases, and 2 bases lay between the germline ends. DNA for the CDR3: TGTGCCAGCAGCTTAGATACCTACGAGCAGTACTTC. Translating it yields CASSLDTYEQYF.

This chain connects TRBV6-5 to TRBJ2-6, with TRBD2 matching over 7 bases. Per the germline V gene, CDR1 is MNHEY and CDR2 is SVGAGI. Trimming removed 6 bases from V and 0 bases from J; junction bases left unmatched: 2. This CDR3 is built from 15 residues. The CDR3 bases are TGTGCCAGCAGGGGAGGGTCCTCTGGGGCCAACGTCCTGACTTTC. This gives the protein CASRGGSSGANVLTF.

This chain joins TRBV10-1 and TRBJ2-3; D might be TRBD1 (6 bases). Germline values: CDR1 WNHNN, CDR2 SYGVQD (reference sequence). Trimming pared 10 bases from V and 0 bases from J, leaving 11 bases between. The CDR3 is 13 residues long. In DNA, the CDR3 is TGCGCCAACCAAGGGGGAAGCACAGATACGCAGTATTTT. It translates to CANQGGSTDTQYF.

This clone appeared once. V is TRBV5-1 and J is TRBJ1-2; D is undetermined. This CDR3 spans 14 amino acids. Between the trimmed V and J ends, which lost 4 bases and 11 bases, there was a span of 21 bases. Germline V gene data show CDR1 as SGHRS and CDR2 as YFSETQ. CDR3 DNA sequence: TGCGCCAGCAGCAGCGACGGCAGCCTCGCGAGATACACCTTC. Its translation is CASSSDGSLARYTF.

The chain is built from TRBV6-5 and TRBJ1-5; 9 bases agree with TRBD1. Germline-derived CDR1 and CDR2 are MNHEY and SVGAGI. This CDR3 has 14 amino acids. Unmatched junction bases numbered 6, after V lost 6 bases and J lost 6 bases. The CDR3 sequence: CASSRTGEGQPQHF. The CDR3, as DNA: TGTGCCAGCAGCCGGACAGGGGAAGGTCAGCCCCAGCATTTT.